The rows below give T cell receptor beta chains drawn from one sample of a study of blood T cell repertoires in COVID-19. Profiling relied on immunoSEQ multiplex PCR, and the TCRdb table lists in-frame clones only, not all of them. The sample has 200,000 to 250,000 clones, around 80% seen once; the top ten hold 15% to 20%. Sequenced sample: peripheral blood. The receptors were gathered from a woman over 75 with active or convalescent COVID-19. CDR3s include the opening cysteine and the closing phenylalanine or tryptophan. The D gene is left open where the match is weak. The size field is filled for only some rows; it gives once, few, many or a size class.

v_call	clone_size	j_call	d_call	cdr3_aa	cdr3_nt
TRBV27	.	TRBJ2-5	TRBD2	CASKSGARGGGAETQYF	TGTGCCAGCAAGTCCGGCGCTCGCGGCGGGGGGGCAGAGACCCAGTACTTC
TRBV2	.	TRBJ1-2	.	CASSETSRPQNYGYTF	TGTGCCAGCAGTGAAACTAGTCGACCCCAAAACTATGGCTACACCTTC
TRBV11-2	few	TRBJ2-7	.	CASSLQGFFDEQYF	TGTGCCAGCAGCCTCCAGGGATTCTTTGACGAGCAGTACTTC
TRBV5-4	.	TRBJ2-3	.	CASSPRDPDTQYF	TGTGCCAGCAGTCCCAGGGATCCAGATACGCAGTATTTT
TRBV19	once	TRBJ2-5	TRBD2	CASSIGTSGRGETQYF	TGTGCCAGTAGTATAGGCACTAGCGGGAGGGGGGAGACCCAGTACTTC
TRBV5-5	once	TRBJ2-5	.	CASSTETARGETQYF	TGTGCCAGCAGCACCGAAACCGCAAGGGGAGAGACCCAGTACTTC
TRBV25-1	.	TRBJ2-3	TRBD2	CASSESAGGITDTQYF	TGTGCCAGCAGTGAATCAGCGGGGGGGATCACAGATACGCAGTATTTT
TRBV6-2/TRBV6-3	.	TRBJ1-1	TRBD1	CASSYSQGQGTEAFF	TGTGCCAGCAGTTACTCACAGGGGCAGGGGACTGAAGCTTTCTTT
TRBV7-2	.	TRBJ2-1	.	CASSTISGNYNEQFF	TGTGCCAGCAGCACGATTAGCGGCAACTACAATGAGCAGTTCTTC
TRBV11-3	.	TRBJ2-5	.	CASSLDPLRGARETQYF	TGTGCCAGCAGCTTAGATCCCTTACGGGGGGCACGGGAGACCCAGTACTTC
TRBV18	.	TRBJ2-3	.	CASSPLRTDTQYF	TGTGCCAGCTCACCATTACGGACAGATACGCAGTATTTT
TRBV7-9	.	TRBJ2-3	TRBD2	CASSLVRGGAGNTQYF	TGTGCCAGCAGCTTAGTCCGCGGGGGGGCAGGGAACACGCAGTATTTT
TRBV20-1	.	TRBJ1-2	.	CSASQIYGYTF	TGCAGTGCTAGCCAAATCTATGGCTACACCTTC
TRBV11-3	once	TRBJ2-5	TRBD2	CASSTSSGGGETQYF	TGTGCCAGCAGCACCTCTAGCGGGGGGGGTGAGACCCAGTACTTC
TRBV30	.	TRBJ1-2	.	CAWSLIAVTHGYTF	TGTGCCTGGAGTCTTATCGCAGTAACCCATGGCTACACCTTC
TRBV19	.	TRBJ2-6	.	CASSQGGFSGANVLTF	TGTGCCAGTAGTCAAGGCGGGTTCTCTGGGGCCAACGTCCTGACTTTC
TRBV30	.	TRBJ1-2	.	CAWSVAGAGYTF	TGTGCCTGGAGTGTGGCAGGTGCTGGCTACACCTTC
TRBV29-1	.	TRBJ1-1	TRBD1	CSVGATGGSRNTEAFF	TGCAGCGTAGGGGCAACAGGGGGCAGTAGGAACACTGAAGCTTTCTTT
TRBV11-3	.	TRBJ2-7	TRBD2	CASSPASGPPGEQYF	TGTGCCAGCAGCCCCGCTAGCGGACCCCCAGGCGAGCAGTACTTC
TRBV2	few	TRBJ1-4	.	CASSEIGVAEKLFF	TGTGCCAGCAGTGAAATTGGAGTAGCCGAAAAACTGTTTTTT
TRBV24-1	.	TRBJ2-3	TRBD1	CATTTGDREDTQYF	TGTGCCACCACTACGGGGGACAGGGAGGATACGCAGTATTTT
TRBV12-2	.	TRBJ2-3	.	CASRLRKRGGDTQYF	TGTGCAAGTCGCTTAAGGAAGCGGGGTGGGGATACGCAGTATTTT
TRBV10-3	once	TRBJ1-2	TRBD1	CASTGGAGNGYTF	TGTGCCAGTACAGGGGGCGCGGGCAATGGCTACACCTTC
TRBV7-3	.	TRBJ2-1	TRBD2	CASSLRASGGLRNEQFF	TGTGCCAGCAGCTTACGGGCTAGCGGGGGGTTAAGGAATGAGCAGTTCTTC
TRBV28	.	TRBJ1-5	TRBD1	CASSLDRDNQPQHF	TGTGCCAGCAGTTTAGACAGGGACAATCAGCCCCAGCATTTT
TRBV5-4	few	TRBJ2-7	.	CASSWGPGDTYEQYF	TGTGCCAGCAGCTGGGGGCCAGGGGACACATACGAGCAGTACTTC
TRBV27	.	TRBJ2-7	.	CASSYGQIGYEQYF	TGTGCCAGCAGTTACGGACAGATCGGATACGAGCAGTACTTC
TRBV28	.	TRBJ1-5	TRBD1	CASSPNDRAGLGNQPQHF	TGTGCCAGCAGCCCCAACGACAGGGCGGGTTTAGGCAATCAGCCCCAGCATTTT
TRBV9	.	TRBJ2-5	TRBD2	CASSARTSGRGETQYF	TGTGCCAGCAGCGCTCGAACTAGCGGGAGGGGAGAGACCCAGTACTTC
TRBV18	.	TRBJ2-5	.	CASSPPRSTGREETQYF	TGTGCCAGCTCACCACCTCGTTCAACAGGGAGGGAAGAGACCCAGTACTTC
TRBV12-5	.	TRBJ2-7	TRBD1	CASGLIGTGAWEQYF	TGTGCTAGTGGTTTGATTGGGACAGGGGCGTGGGAGCAGTACTTC
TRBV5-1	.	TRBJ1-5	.	CASSLGSGFNQPQHF	TGCGCCAGCAGCTTGGGTTCAGGATTCAATCAGCCCCAGCATTTT
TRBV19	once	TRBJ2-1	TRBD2	CASSKGLAGVSHNEQFF	TGTGCCAGTAGTAAGGGACTAGCGGGAGTTTCCCACAATGAGCAGTTCTTC
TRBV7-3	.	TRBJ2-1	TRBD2	CASSLTRGNYEQFF	TGTGCCAGCAGCTTAACGCGGGGGAACTATGAGCAGTTCTTC
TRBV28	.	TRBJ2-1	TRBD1	CATDRGHNEQFF	TGTGCCACGGACAGGGGCCACAATGAGCAGTTCTTC
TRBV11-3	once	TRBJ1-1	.	CASTSFRGLTEAFF	TGTGCCAGCACCAGCTTCAGGGGTCTCACTGAAGCTTTCTTT
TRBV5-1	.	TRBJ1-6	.	CASSPPDTLGSPLHF	TGCGCCAGCAGCCCACCGGACACCCTGGGTTCACCCCTCCACTTT